The clone carrying this T cell receptor (beta chain) was counted a single time. Its antigen is unidentified. Only in-frame clones appear in the TCRdb table, and some are missing; sequencing was by immunoSEQ multiplex PCR. The repertoire holds thousands of clones, around 84% seen once, with around 2.1% in the top ten. This CDR3 region has 16 residues. Trimming removed 5 bases from V and 4 bases from J; junction bases left unmatched: 8. Germline CDR1 KGHSH, CDR2 LQKENI. This record comes from a study of CD4 T cell repertoires in COVID-19. About the research overall: CFSE-low cells expanded approximately 11 days with IL-2, then restimulated with other coronavirus spikes.

Sequencing was done directly on freshly isolated, uncultured memory T cells. Notes on the study in general: Some SARS-CoV-2 clonotypes, between about 6 and 28%, recurred in SARS-CoV and/or HKU1 cultures.

The starting material was effector memory CD4+ T cells from blood, obtained before the COVID-19 pandemic. V and J are TRBV18 and TRBJ2-3; 11 bases are a match to TRBD2. This TCR derives from a human donor who had COVID-19. CDR3 region: CASSMGLAATPDTQYF. The CDR3 nucleotides are TGTGCCAGCTCAATGGGACTAGCGGCTACGCCAGATACGCAGTATTTT.